The 9 T cell receptor beta chains below were found in one sample sequenced in a study of cytomegalovirus exposure and HLA in healthy donors. Both 60 Vbeta primers and 13 Jbeta primers went into the PCR. Libraries were prepared by immunoSEQ multiplex PCR; TCRdb keeps only in-frame clonotypes and omits some of them. The sample consists of around 100,000 clones, 73% of them appearing once. Sequences were obtained from PBMCs. Receptors were obtained from a man aged 35 to 55 in good health and CMV-seronegative.

This clone was seen only a few times. This chain connects TRBV30 to TRBJ2-7; D gene unclear. This CDR3 spans 13 amino acids. Germline V lookup: CDR1 GTSNPN, CDR2 SVGIG (reference sequence). V dropped 0 bases and J dropped 2 bases, with 8 bases sitting between them. The CDR3 region is CAWSVRRAYEQYF. The CDR3 nucleotides are TGTGCCTGGAGTGTACGGAGAGCCTACGAGCAGTACTTC.

This clone turned up a few times. V gene TRBV5-1 combines with J gene TRBJ2-1; 10 bases map to TRBD1. The ends lost 3 bases at V and 7 bases at J; junction bases unmatched: 7. In germline, CDR1 is SGHRS, CDR2 YFSETQ. The CDR3 runs 15 residues. As DNA, the CDR3 is TGCGCCAGCAGCTCCCGGGACAGGGGTACGAATGAGCAGTTCTTC. It yields the protein CASSSRDRGTNEQFF.

In DNA, the CDR3 is TGTGCCAGCACCCCTCCTGGCGGGTACGAGCAGTACTTC. As protein: CASTPPGGYEQYF. This chain joins TRBV6-5 and TRBJ2-7, with D perhaps matching TRBD2 (5 bases). V was trimmed by 7 bases and J by 4 bases, leaving 14 bases between them. Looked up from germline, CDR1 is MNHEY and CDR2 is SVGAGI. This CDR3 region has 13 residues.

V and J are TRBV6-1 and TRBJ2-7, with D maybe TRBD2 (6 bases). The V end was cut by 0 bases, the J end by 2 bases, with 14 bases between. CDR3 length equals 16 residues. CDR1 is MNHNS, CDR2 SASEGT, per germline. CDR3 in DNA: TGTGCCAGCAGTGAAGCAGACGGGACTTTCACCTACGAGCAGTACTTC. Protein: CASSEADGTFTYEQYF.

This clone was seen once. The rearrangement joins TRBV5-6 to TRBJ1-5, with TRBD1 matching over 8 bases. Germline V gene lookup returns CDR1 SGHDT and CDR2 YYEEEE. Unmatched junction bases numbered 2, after V lost 3 bases and J lost 0 bases. The CDR3 covers 15 residues. The CDR3 DNA is TGTGCCAGCAGCTGGGGGACAGGTAGCAATCAGCCCCAGCATTTT. This translates into CASSWGTGSNQPQHF.

This chain connects TRBV5-6 to TRBJ2-2; D is possibly TRBD1 (6 bases). Between the trimmed V and J ends, which lost 4 bases and 1 base, there was a span of 20 bases. Germline lookup yields CDR1 SGHDT and CDR2 YYEEEE. The CDR3 has 18 residues. CDR3 in amino acids: CASSPRSGDIWNTGELFF. The CDR3 region has the DNA TGTGCCAGCAGCCCACGTTCTGGGGACATTTGGAACACCGGGGAGCTGTTTTTT.

The chain couples TRBV4-1 to TRBJ1-4; D uncertain. Germline V gene data show CDR1 as MGHRA and CDR2 as YSYEKL. Trimming took off 1 base at V and 0 bases at J, with 12 bases between the two ends. The CDR3 runs 17 residues. The CDR3 DNA sequence: TGCGCCAGCAGCCAAGTTCAGGCTAAAGCAACTAATGAAAAACTGTTTTTT. Its protein is CASSQVQAKATNEKLFF.

The CDR3 loop reads CASSPTGGWELFF. DNA for the CDR3: TGTGCCAGCAGTCCGACAGGGGGTTGGGAGCTGTTTTTT. The rearrangement uses TRBV2 and TRBJ2-2; 9 bases fit TRBD1. This CDR3 comprises 13 residues. Germline V lookup: CDR1 SNHLY, CDR2 FYNNEI. J was trimmed by 9 bases and V by 5 bases; bases with no gene match: 4.

With respect to this clone: Different DNA sequences within this sample yield the same CDR3. The genes are TRBV29-1 and TRBJ2-5; perhaps TRBD2 as D (6 bases). Trimming pared 6 bases from V and 2 bases from J, leaving 13 bases between. The CDR3 consists of 13 residues. CDR1 is SQVTM, CDR2 ANQGSEA, per germline. The CDR3 DNA is TGCAGCGTGGGGGGACGGTTACAAGAGACCCAGTACTTC. Translated: CSVGGRLQETQYF. Using reference TRBV29-1 and TRBJ2-5 for the parts outside the CDR3, the full variable domain is SAVISQKPSRDICQRGTSLTIQCQVDSQVTMMFWYRQQPGQSLTLIATANQGSEATYESGFVIDKFPISRPNLTFSTLTVSNMSPEDSSIYLCSVGGRLQETQYFGPGTRLLVL.